This is a list of T cell receptor beta chains from one sample in a study of T cell responses to AZD1222 COVID-19 vaccine. Clones were sequenced by immunoSEQ multiplex PCR, and TCRdb holds only the in-frame ones, with some missing. The sample yields roughly 120,000 clones, around 86% seen once. Source: peripheral blood, taken on day 0 of AZD1222 vaccination. The receptors here all came from an adult in good health. Both conserved end residues are part of each CDR3. A D gene is named only where the DNA matches it firmly. The size field is filled for only some rows; it gives once, few, many or a size class.

18	TRBV7-8	-	TRBJ2-7	TRBD2	CASWEIPGLAGSSYEQYF	TGTGCCTCCTGGGAGATCCCTGGACTAGCGGGGTCCTCCTACGAGCAGTACTTC
12	TRBV11-2	-	TRBJ1-1	-	CASSLAWTEAFF	TGTGCCAGCAGTCTTGCATGGACTGAAGCTTTCTTT
13	TRBV5-4	-	TRBJ1-2	-	CASSNLGGGGYTF	TGTGCCAGCAGCAATCTTGGGGGGGGAGGCTACACCTTC
12	TRBV12-3/TRBV12-4	-	TRBJ2-7	-	CASSFNTYEQYF	TGTGCCAGCAGTTTTAATACCTACGAGCAGTACTTC
14	TRBV3-1/TRBV3-2	-	TRBJ1-2	TRBD1	CASSQGNRGGGYTF	TGTGCCAGCAGCCAAGGAAACAGGGGCGGCGGCTACACCTTC
13	TRBV19	-	TRBJ1-1	-	CASSRHTKLRAFF	TGTGCCAGTAGCCGACATACCAAACTGAGGGCTTTCTTT
12	TRBV6-5	-	TRBJ2-1	-	CASSRQDNEQFF	TGTGCCAGCAGCCGACAAGACAATGAGCAGTTCTTC
11	TRBV19	-	TRBJ1-1	-	CATSWETEAFF	TGTGCCACCTCATGGGAAACTGAAGCTTTCTTT
16	TRBV6-2/TRBV6-3	few	TRBJ1-1	-	CASSPRTRQRDTEAFF	TGTGCCAGCAGCCCTAGGACTAGACAACGGGACACTGAAGCTTTCTTT
20	TRBV19	-	TRBJ1-5	TRBD1	CASRSTNRDRGPYSNQPQHF	TGTGCCAGTCGGTCCACCAACCGGGACAGGGGCCCTTATAGCAATCAGCCCCAGCATTTT
14	TRBV7-2	-	TRBJ1-2	TRBD1	CASSLVMDRNGYTF	TGTGCCAGCAGCTTAGTTATGGACAGGAATGGCTACACCTTC
15	TRBV4-1	-	TRBJ1-5	-	CASSAGQFSNQPQHF	TGCGCCAGCAGCGCCGGACAGTTCAGCAATCAGCCCCAGCATTTT
14	TRBV18	few	TRBJ1-5	-	CASSTRDSNQPQHF	TGTGCCAGCTCCACCCGGGACAGCAATCAGCCCCAGCATTTT
13	TRBV18	once	TRBJ2-1	-	CASSPPSGYEQFF	TGTGCCAGCTCACCTCCATCTGGATACGAGCAGTTCTTC
18	TRBV4-2	many	TRBJ2-7	-	CASSQAISVSGTTYEQYF	TGTGCCAGCAGCCAAGCGATTTCGGTATCGGGGACCACCTACGAGCAGTACTTC
18	TRBV7-2	-	TRBJ1-3	TRBD1	CASSLVRGQGIGGNTIYF	TGTGCCAGCAGCTTAGTGCGGGGACAGGGGATTGGAGGAAACACCATATATTTT
15	TRBV7-8	-	TRBJ2-2	-	CASSLRGEETGELFF	TGTGCCAGCAGCTTAAGGGGGGAGGAGACCGGGGAGCTGTTTTTT
20	TRBV6-6	-	TRBJ1-4	-	CASSGRRGRGTATTNEKLFF	TGTGCCAGCAGCGGGCGAAGGGGAAGGGGCACGGCGACAACTAATGAAAAACTGTTTTTT
14	TRBV18	-	TRBJ1-2	TRBD1	CASSPQGGNYGYTF	TGTGCCAGCTCACCCCAAGGGGGCAACTATGGCTACACCTTC
17	TRBV10-3	-	TRBJ2-1	TRBD2	CAISEPRLAGGPHEQFF	TGTGCCATCAGTGAGCCCCGACTAGCGGGGGGGCCCCATGAGCAGTTCTTC
15	TRBV5-5	-	TRBJ1-2	-	CASSLKGTDNYGYTF	TGTGCCAGCAGCTTGAAAGGCACCGATAACTATGGCTACACCTTC
15	TRBV5-5	-	TRBJ1-2	TRBD1	CASSFSGQVDYGYTF	TGTGCCAGCAGCTTCTCCGGACAGGTGGACTATGGCTACACCTTC
14	TRBV6-1	-	TRBJ2-1	-	CASSEREPYNEQFF	TGTGCCAGCAGTGAACGAGAACCTTACAATGAGCAGTTCTTC
15	TRBV9	once	TRBJ2-7	TRBD2	CASSTSGTSSYEQYF	TGTGCCAGCAGCACTAGCGGGACCAGCTCCTACGAGCAGTACTTC
14	TRBV10-3	-	TRBJ2-5	-	CAISESGGQETQYF	TGTGCCATCAGTGAGTCAGGAGGGCAAGAGACCCAGTACTTC
13	TRBV11-3	-	TRBJ2-7	TRBD2	CASSQLAGGEQYF	TGTGCCAGCAGCCAACTAGCGGGGGGGGAGCAGTACTTC
17	TRBV4-2	-	TRBJ1-3	-	CASSQEQGLPSGNTIYF	TGTGCCAGCAGCCAAGAACAGGGACTTCCTTCTGGAAACACCATATATTTT
13	TRBV5-4	-	TRBJ1-2	-	CASSPQPLVGYTF	TGTGCCAGCAGCCCACAGCCTTTGGTCGGCTACACCTTC
16	TRBV18	-	TRBJ2-1	-	CASSPGGLAADNEQFF	TGTGCCAGCTCACCAGGGGGGCTAGCGGCTGACAATGAGCAGTTCTTC
13	TRBV6-5	-	TRBJ2-1	TRBD1	CAIGTGVYNEQFF	TGTGCCATCGGGACAGGAGTATACAATGAGCAGTTCTTC
13	TRBV3-1/TRBV3-2	few	TRBJ1-2	-	CASKGPRSYGYTF	TGTGCCAGCAAGGGGCCCAGGAGCTATGGCTACACCTTC
12	TRBV5-6	-	TRBJ2-7	-	CASSLASYEQYF	TGTGCCAGCAGCTTGGCTAGTTACGAGCAGTACTTC
14	TRBV2	-	TRBJ1-5	-	CASTQRLGNQPQHF	TGTGCCAGCACTCAACGACTGGGCAATCAGCCCCAGCATTTT
15	TRBV6-4	-	TRBJ1-6	TRBD1	CASSDLGQGRSPLHF	TGTGCCAGCAGTGATTTGGGACAGGGTAGATCACCCCTCCACTTT
15	TRBV28	-	TRBJ2-5	-	CASSYDLHVYETQYF	TGTGCCAGCAGTTACGACCTCCACGTGTACGAGACCCAGTACTTC
14	TRBV5-4	-	TRBJ2-3	-	CASSLESGTDTQYF	TGTGCCAGCAGCTTGGAGTCGGGCACAGATACGCAGTATTTT
15	TRBV9	-	TRBJ1-6	-	CASSGTGSYNSPLHF	TGTGCCAGCAGTGGTACAGGGTCCTATAATTCACCCCTCCACTTT
15	TRBV6-5	-	TRBJ1-4	-	CASSYSGATNEKLFF	TGTGCCAGCAGTTACTCGGGGGCTACTAATGAAAAACTGTTTTTT
17	TRBV4-3	-	TRBJ1-3	-	CASSQEGPRDSGNTIYF	TGCGCCAGCAGCCAAGAGGGGCCCAGGGACTCTGGAAACACCATATATTTT
17	TRBV7-9	-	TRBJ2-7	TRBD1	CASSRIPEGQVSYEQYF	TGTGCCAGCAGCCGTATTCCGGAGGGACAGGTTTCCTACGAGCAGTACTTC
17	TRBV19	-	TRBJ1-2	-	CASSTRTEPVLGFGYTF	TGTGCCAGTAGTACGCGGACAGAGCCAGTACTGGGGTTTGGCTACACCTTC
17	TRBV12-5	-	TRBJ1-1	-	CASGLAPWGAENTEAFF	TGTGCTAGTGGTTTGGCCCCTTGGGGGGCGGAGAACACTGAAGCTTTCTTT
13	TRBV19	-	TRBJ1-5	-	CASSETNNQPQHF	TGTGCCAGTAGTGAAACGAACAATCAGCCCCAGCATTTT
16	TRBV2	once	TRBJ2-2	-	CASSEGGLGATGELFF	TGTGCCAGCAGTGAAGGAGGGTTGGGGGCCACCGGGGAGCTGTTTTTT
10	TRBV2	-	TRBJ2-1	-	CASEGGEQFF	TGTGCCAGCGAGGGCGGTGAGCAGTTCTTC
15	TRBV2	medium-sized	TRBJ1-5	-	CASRIGQSPYQPQHF	TGTGCCAGCAGAATCGGACAGTCCCCCTATCAGCCCCAGCATTTT
14	TRBV15	-	TRBJ2-7	-	CATSREGRGYEQYF	TGTGCCACCAGCAGAGAAGGACGGGGGTACGAGCAGTACTTC